This entry lists 26 T cell receptor beta chains sequenced from one sample in a study of spatial heterogeneity in lung cancer. TCRdb redid the calling of the 5' RACE reads with MiXCR, one entry per CDR3 protein. The table includes more than 2,500 distinct CDR3 sequences, 5.5% to 7% detected once. Time point meaning: sample taken at primary tumor resection. This sample comprised normal lung tissue next to the tumor, obtained at surgery. The receptors shown here come from a male donor with early-stage non-small cell lung cancer.

This clonotype is categorized as medium-sized. This chain uses TRBV30 with TRBJ2-5; possible D gene TRBD2, 5 bases. CDR1 and CDR2 (germline): GTSNPN, SVGIG (reference sequence). The CDR3 spans 15 residues. Deletions cut 3 bases from V and 1 base from J, with 15 bases between. For the CDR3, the DNA is TGTGCCTGGAGCGGTCTAGCAAAGGGCCAAGAGACCCAGTACTTC. Translated: CAWSGLAKGQETQYF. The full variable domain, in which reference TRBV30 and TRBJ2-5 provide the parts outside the CDR3, is SQTIHQWPATLVQPVGSPLSLECTVEGTSNPNLYWYRQAAGRGLQLLFYSVGIGQISSEVPQNLSASRPQDRQFILSSKKLLLSDSGFYLCAWSGLAKGQETQYFGPGTRLLVL.

This clonotype is labeled medium-sized (0.01 to 0.1%). This chain joins TRBV7-2 and TRBJ1-1, with D hard to call. Germline CDR1 and CDR2: SGHTA and FQGNSA. Trimming took 5 bases from V and 0 from J, leaving 13 bases between them. The CDR3 runs 15 residues. In DNA, the CDR3 is TGTGCCAGCAGCCCCCAGGCAGGCTTGAACACTGAAGCTTTCTTT. Amino acid sequence: CASSPQAGLNTEAFF.

This clonotype came up many times. V gene TRBV28 combines with J gene TRBJ2-3, with TRBD2 identical over 12 bases. Germline CDR1 reads MDHEN; CDR2 reads SYDVKM. The V segment lost 1 base and the J segment 3 bases; nucleotides outside the gene matches: 17. The CDR3 consists of 21 residues. CDR3 in amino acids: CASSLLGLAGGPYGGTDTQYF. CDR3 DNA sequence: TGTGCCAGCAGTTTATTAGGTCTAGCGGGGGGGCCCTACGGTGGGACAGATACGCAGTATTTT.

The chain recombines TRBV6-2 or TRBV6-3 with TRBJ2-7; D perhaps matches TRBD2 (6 bases). V was clipped by 2 bases and J by 5 bases, with 13 bases between them. Germline CDR1 is MNHEY and CDR2 is SVGEGT. The CDR3 spans 14 residues. DNA for the CDR3: TGTGCCAGCAGTTACCCGGAGGGCGACGACGAGCAGTACTTC. The encoded protein is CASSYPEGDDEQYF.

In this sample, this clonotype is medium-sized. The chain combines TRBV20-1 with TRBJ2-5; 7 bases agree with TRBD1. The CDR3 has 11 residues. Germline V gene sequence: CDR1 DFQATT, CDR2 SNEGSKA (reference sequence). V dropped 6 bases and J dropped 5; count of bases not matched to a gene: 3. The CDR3 nucleotides read TGCAGTGCGCTGACAGGGGAGACCCAGTACTTC. This gives the protein CSALTGETQYF.

In its sample, this clonotype is medium-sized. The genes are TRBV29-1 and TRBJ2-5, with D possibly matching TRBD2 (6 bases). Germline CDR1 is SQVTM and CDR2 is ANQGSEA. The CDR3 is made up of 12 amino acids. The germline V and J ends were trimmed by 3 bases and 2 bases, with 7 bases remaining between them. For the CDR3, the DNA is TGCAGCGTTGACGGGGGACAAGAGACCCAGTACTTC. Amino acid sequence: CSVDGGQETQYF.

By share, this clonotype counts as medium-sized. The chain couples TRBV14 to TRBJ2-7; no reliable D call. Between the trimmed V and J ends, which lost 1 base and 2 bases, there was a span of 12 bases. The CDR3 runs to 15 residues. Germline V gene lookup returns CDR1 SGHDN and CDR2 FVKESK. The CDR3: CASSQAASYTYEQYF. The CDR3 DNA reads TGTGCCAGCAGCCAAGCGGCTAGTTACACCTACGAGCAGTACTTC.

Comment on this clonotype: With a much larger clone just one base away, this may be a read error. V gene TRBV7-3 combines with J gene TRBJ2-1; D possibly corresponds to TRBD2 (6 bases). Germline values: CDR1 SGHTA, CDR2 FQGTGA. Trimming left V 6 bases short and J 1 base short, with 16 bases between. The CDR3 totals 16 residues. This chain's CDR3 is CASRSSERGSYNEQFF. Written as DNA, the CDR3 is TGTGCCAGCAGGTCTAGCGAGAGAGGGTCCTACAATGAGCAGTTCTTC.

By frequency in the sample, this clonotype is medium-sized. The chain uses TRBV5-1 and TRBJ1-5, with D uncertain. CDR3 length: 13 residues. Germline V gives CDR1 SGHRS, CDR2 YFSETQ. V dropped 4 bases and J dropped 1 base, with 6 bases sitting between them. CDR3 DNA sequence: TGCGCCAGCAGCCTGGACAGCAATCAGCCCCAGCATTTT. This encodes CASSLDSNQPQHF.

Judged by abundance, this clonotype is medium-sized. The chain employs TRBV5-4 and TRBJ2-6; possibly TRBD2 for D (5 bases). The CDR3 is 15 amino acids. Trimming removed 5 bases from V and 1 base from J, with 10 bases in between. Germline loops: CDR1 SGHNT, CDR2 YYREEE (reference sequence). The CDR3 here is CASRTTSSGANVLTF. Here the CDR3 DNA reads TGTGCCAGCAGGACTACTAGTTCTGGGGCCAACGTCCTGACTTTC.

This clonotype was found many times. CDR3 in amino acids: CASTPGTSGRETQYF. The CDR3 bases are TGTGCCAGCACCCCCGGGACTAGCGGGAGAGAGACCCAGTACTTC. The V and J genes are TRBV28 and TRBJ2-5; 14 bases line up with TRBD2. The CDR3 spans 15 residues. V gave up 7 bases and J gave up 4 bases; unmatched junction bases: 5. Germline V lookup: CDR1 MDHEN, CDR2 SYDVKM.

This clonotype has a count of ten or more. This chain connects TRBV7-3 to TRBJ2-3; 10 bases are shared with TRBD2. Germline loops: CDR1 SGHTA, CDR2 FQGTGA. V was pared by 2 bases and J by 15 bases, with 11 bases of the junction left unmatched. The CDR3 runs to 14 residues. CDR3 coding DNA: TGTGCCAGCAGCTTAGGTACTAGCGGGGCCTCGCTCTATTTT. Amino acids: CASSLGTSGASLYF.

The chain recombines TRBV7-9 with TRBJ2-7; unclear D gene. The CDR3 sequence is 14 residues long. V lost 5 bases to trimming and J lost 3 bases, with 14 bases between them. Germline CDR1 and CDR2: SEHNR and FQNEAQ (reference sequence). CDR3 DNA sequence: TGTGCCAGCAGCCCATTTCCGGCTGGCTACGAGCAGTACTTC. It specifies CASSPFPAGYEQYF.

The genes are TRBV28 and TRBJ1-2; 9 positions match TRBD1. The germline gives CDR1 MDHEN, CDR2 SYDVKM. The CDR3 sequence is 14 residues long. With V trimmed by 10 bases and J by 4 bases, 10 bases remained unmatched. CDR3 sequence (DNA): TGTGCCAAATTTCGGGACAGGGAGGGCTATGGCTACACCTTC. Residues: CAKFRDREGYGYTF.

This clonotype is large (0.1 to 1%) by share. The genes are TRBV20-1 and TRBJ2-5; unclear D gene. Per the germline V gene, CDR1 is DFQATT and CDR2 is SNEGSKA (reference sequence). V dropped 3 bases and J dropped 2 bases, with 4 bases sitting between them. The CDR3 has 11 residues. The CDR3 nucleotides read TGCAGTGCTAGTTCTCAAGAGACCCAGTACTTC. Translating it yields CSASSQETQYF.

This clonotype is categorized as medium-sized. The V gene is TRBV15, the J gene TRBJ2-3; D might be TRBD2 (6 bases). Germline lookup yields CDR1 LNHNV and CDR2 YYDKDF (reference sequence). The V gene lost 4 bases and the J gene lost 2 bases, with 13 bases spanning the gap. CDR3 length: 15 residues. The CDR3 region is CATSIRASATDTQYF. The DNA for the CDR3 is TGTGCCACCAGCATACGGGCTAGCGCCACAGATACGCAGTATTTT.

This clonotype is medium-sized (0.01 to 0.1%) by share. V gene TRBV12-3 or TRBV12-4 combines with J gene TRBJ1-5; D might be TRBD1 (5 bases). The CDR3 totals 14 residues. V lost 4 bases and J lost 3, with 10 bases in between. CDR3 DNA: TGTGCCAGCAGTTGGGGGGACCTCAATCAGCCCCAGCATTTT. This sequence encodes CASSWGDLNQPQHF.

There are many counts of this clonotype. This chain links TRBV7-9 with TRBJ2-3, with unresolved D. CDR1 SEHNR and CDR2 FQNEAQ come from the germline V gene (reference sequence). The CDR3 covers 14 residues. V lost 1 base, J lost 4 bases, and 9 bases lay in between. The CDR3 DNA reads as TGTGCCAGCAGCTTAGATCTTTGGGCAGATACGCAGTATTTT. It yields the protein CASSLDLWADTQYF.

In its sample, this clonotype is medium-sized (0.01 to 0.1%). The chain has TRBV20-1 and TRBJ2-5, with 8 bases aligning to TRBD2. The J segment lost 4 bases and the V segment lost 2 bases, leaving 9 bases of the junction unmatched. The CDR3 consists of 15 residues. From germline, CDR1 is DFQATT and CDR2 SNEGSKA (reference sequence). Here the CDR3 reads CSARSEREFPETQYF. The CDR3 DNA reads as TGCAGTGCTAGATCCGAGCGGGAGTTTCCAGAGACCCAGTACTTC.

The rearrangement links TRBV28 to TRBJ2-7, with TRBD2 as a possible D gene (5 bases). CDR1 is MDHEN, CDR2 SYDVKM, per germline. This CDR3 is 14 amino acids long. The ends were cut back, 2 bases at V and 3 bases at J, with 11 bases in the middle. The CDR3, as DNA: TGTGCCAGCAGTTTAATGGGGAGAAGCTACGAGCAGTACTTC. Its protein is CASSLMGRSYEQYF.

This clonotype was seen a few times. The chain links TRBV25-1 to TRBJ2-3; D is ambiguous. V shed 3 bases and J shed 0 bases, with 7 bases lying between them. The CDR3 covers 14 residues. Germline CDR1 MGHDK, CDR2 SYGVNS. The CDR3 sequence is CASSDDGSTDTQYF. Here the CDR3 DNA reads TGTGCCAGCAGTGACGATGGGAGCACAGATACGCAGTATTTT.

By its share, this clonotype is medium-sized. The chain has TRBV28 and TRBJ2-5, with 9 positions matching TRBD2. V gave up 0 bases and J gave up 3 bases; unmatched junction bases: 5. CDR1 is MDHEN, CDR2 SYDVKM, per germline. This CDR3 contains 16 residues. Here the CDR3 reads CASSLWGGGVEETQYF. The CDR3 DNA is TGTGCCAGCAGTTTATGGGGCGGGGGGGTCGAAGAGACCCAGTACTTC.

In its sample, this clonotype is medium-sized (0.01 to 0.1%). The chain joins TRBV28 to TRBJ2-2, with 8 bases that match TRBD1. The CDR3 runs 15 residues. Per the germline V gene, CDR1 is MDHEN and CDR2 is SYDVKM. V lost 8 bases and J lost 5; bases outside the gene matches: 10. This chain's CDR3 is CASLLGTGNTGELFF. CDR3 nucleotide sequence: TGTGCCAGCCTACTCGGGACAGGAAATACCGGGGAGCTGTTTTTT.

By share of the sample, this clonotype is medium-sized. V is TRBV7-2 and J is TRBJ2-2; 9 nucleotides agree with TRBD2. The CDR3 spans 16 residues. With V trimmed by 5 bases and J by 4 bases, 8 bases remained unmatched. Germline CDR1 and CDR2: SGHTA and FQGNSA. Here the CDR3 reads CASSALSGGGTGELFF. The CDR3 coding sequence is TGTGCCAGCAGCGCTCTTAGCGGGGGCGGCACCGGGGAGCTGTTTTTT.

In its sample, this clonotype is medium-sized. V is TRBV7-2 and J is TRBJ1-1; D unresolved. The CDR3 length is 17 residues. Trimming shortened V by 1 base and J by 1 base, and 16 bases separated the two germline ends. Germline CDR1 and CDR2: SGHTA and FQGNSA. The CDR3 reads CASSLGRGKIPNTEAFF. The CDR3 coding sequence is TGTGCCAGCAGCTTAGGGCGAGGGAAGATTCCGAACACTGAAGCTTTCTTT.

This clonotype is medium-sized. The chain combines TRBV27 with TRBJ2-7; 8 positions match TRBD1. The CDR3 spans 14 residues. Losses at the gene ends were 5 bases for V and 4 bases for J; bases not matched to a gene: 7. The V gene's germline CDR1 is MNHEY and CDR2 SMNVEV (reference sequence). CDR3 DNA sequence: TGTGCCAGCAGTCGGGACAGGTGGGGGTACGAGCAGTACTTC. Its translation: CASSRDRWGYEQYF.